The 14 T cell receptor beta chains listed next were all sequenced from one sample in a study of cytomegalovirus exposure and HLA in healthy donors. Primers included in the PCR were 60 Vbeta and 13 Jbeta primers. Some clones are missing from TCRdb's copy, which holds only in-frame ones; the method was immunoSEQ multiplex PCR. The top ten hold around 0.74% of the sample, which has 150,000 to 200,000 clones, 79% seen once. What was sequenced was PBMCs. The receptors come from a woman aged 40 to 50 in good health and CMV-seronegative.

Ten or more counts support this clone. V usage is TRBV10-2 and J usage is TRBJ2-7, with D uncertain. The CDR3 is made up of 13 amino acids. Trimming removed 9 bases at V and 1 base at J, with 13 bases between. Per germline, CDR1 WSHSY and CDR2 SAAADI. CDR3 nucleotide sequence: TGCGCCAGTTCCCGGCGGAAGTCCTACGAGCAGTACTTC. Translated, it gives CASSRRKSYEQYF.

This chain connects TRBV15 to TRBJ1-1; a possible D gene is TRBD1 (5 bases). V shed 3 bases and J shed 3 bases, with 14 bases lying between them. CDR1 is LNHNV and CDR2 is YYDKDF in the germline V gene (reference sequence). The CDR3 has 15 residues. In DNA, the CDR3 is TGTGCCACCAGCAGTACAGGTTTGTTGGACACTGAAGCTTTCTTT. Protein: CATSSTGLLDTEAFF.

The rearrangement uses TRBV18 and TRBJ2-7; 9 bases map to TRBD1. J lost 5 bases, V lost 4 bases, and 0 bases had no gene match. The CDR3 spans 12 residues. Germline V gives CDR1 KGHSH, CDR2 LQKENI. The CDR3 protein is CASSRDRDEQYF. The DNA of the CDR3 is TGTGCCAGCTCACGGGACAGGGACGAGCAGTACTTC.

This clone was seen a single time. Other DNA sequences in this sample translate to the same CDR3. CDR3 protein: CASSIDRVNTEAFF. CDR3 nucleotide sequence: TGTGCCAGTAGTATAGACAGGGTAAACACTGAAGCTTTCTTT. The chain carries TRBV19 and TRBJ1-1; tentatively, D is TRBD1 (5 bases). The CDR3 spans 14 residues. Looked up from germline, CDR1 is LNHDA and CDR2 is SQIVND (reference sequence). V dropped 0 bases and J dropped 2 bases, with 7 bases sitting between them.

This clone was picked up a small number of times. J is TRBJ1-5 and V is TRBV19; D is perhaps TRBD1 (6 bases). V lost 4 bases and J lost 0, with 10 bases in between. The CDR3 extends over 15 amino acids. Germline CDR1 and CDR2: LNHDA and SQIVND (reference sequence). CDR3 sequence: CASSTTGLSNQPQHF. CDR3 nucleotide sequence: TGTGCCAGTAGTACCACAGGGCTTAGCAATCAGCCCCAGCATTTT.

In nucleotides, the CDR3 is TGTGCCAGCAGCCAAGACGTTCAGTTGGTGAACACCGGGGAGCTGTTTTTT. Translated, it gives CASSQDVQLVNTGELFF. The genes are TRBV14 and TRBJ2-2; D remains ambiguous. Per the germline V gene, CDR1 is SGHDN and CDR2 is FVKESK. The length of the CDR3 is 17 residues. Trimming removed 0 bases at V and 1 base at J, with 12 bases between.

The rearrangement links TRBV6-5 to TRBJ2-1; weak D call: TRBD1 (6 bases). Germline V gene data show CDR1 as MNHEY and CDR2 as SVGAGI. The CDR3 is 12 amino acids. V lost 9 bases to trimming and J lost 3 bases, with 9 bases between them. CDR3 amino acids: CASRGIYNEQFF. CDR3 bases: TGTGCCAGTAGGGGGATCTACAATGAGCAGTTCTTC.

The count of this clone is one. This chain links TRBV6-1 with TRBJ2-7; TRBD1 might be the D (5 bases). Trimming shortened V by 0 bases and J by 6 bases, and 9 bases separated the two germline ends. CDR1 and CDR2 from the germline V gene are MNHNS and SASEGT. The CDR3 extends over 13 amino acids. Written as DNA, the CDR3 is TGTGCCAGCAGTGAAGCTCCTAGGGGCGAGCAGTACTTC. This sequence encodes CASSEAPRGEQYF.

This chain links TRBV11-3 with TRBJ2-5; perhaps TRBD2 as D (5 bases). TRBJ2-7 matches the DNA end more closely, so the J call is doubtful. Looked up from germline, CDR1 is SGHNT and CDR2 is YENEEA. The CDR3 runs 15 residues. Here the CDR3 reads CASSSAFRGSHEQYF. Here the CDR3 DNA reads TGTGCCAGCAGCAGTGCTTTCAGAGGGTCCCACGAGCAGTACTTC.

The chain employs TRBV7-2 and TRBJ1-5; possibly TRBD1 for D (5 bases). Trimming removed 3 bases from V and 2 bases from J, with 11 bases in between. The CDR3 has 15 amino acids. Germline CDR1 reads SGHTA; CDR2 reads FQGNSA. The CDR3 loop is CASSFGGSGNQPQHF. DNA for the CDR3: TGTGCCAGCAGCTTCGGGGGTAGCGGCAATCAGCCCCAGCATTTT.

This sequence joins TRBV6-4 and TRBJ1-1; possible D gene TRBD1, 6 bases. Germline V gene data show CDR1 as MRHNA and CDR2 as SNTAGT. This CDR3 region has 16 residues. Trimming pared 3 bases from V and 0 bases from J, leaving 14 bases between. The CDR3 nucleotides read TGTGCCAGCAGTGAGGGGGGGCGGGAAGTGAACACTGAAGCTTTCTTT. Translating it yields CASSEGGREVNTEAFF.

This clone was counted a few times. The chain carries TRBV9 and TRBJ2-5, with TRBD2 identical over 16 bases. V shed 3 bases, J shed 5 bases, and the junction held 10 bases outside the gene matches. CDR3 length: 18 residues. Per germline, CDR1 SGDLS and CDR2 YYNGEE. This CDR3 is CASSDGTSGRAGGETQYF. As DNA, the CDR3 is TGTGCCAGCAGCGACGGGACTAGCGGGAGGGCCGGGGGGGAGACCCAGTACTTC.

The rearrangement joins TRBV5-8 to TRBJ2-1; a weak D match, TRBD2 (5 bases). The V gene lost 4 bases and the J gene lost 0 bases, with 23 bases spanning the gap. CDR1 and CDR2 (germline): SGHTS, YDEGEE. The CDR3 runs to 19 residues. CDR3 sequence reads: CASSPLDGRRGLSYNEQFF. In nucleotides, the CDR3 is TGTGCCAGCAGCCCCCTCGACGGCAGGAGAGGACTCTCCTACAATGAGCAGTTCTTC.

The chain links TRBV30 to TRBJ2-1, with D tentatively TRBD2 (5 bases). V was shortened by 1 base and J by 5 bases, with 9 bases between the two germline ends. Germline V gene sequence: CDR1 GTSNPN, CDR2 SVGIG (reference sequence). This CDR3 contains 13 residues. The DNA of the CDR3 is TGTGCCTGGAGTGATCGGCGGGACAATGAGCAGTTCTTC. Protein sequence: CAWSDRRDNEQFF.